This T cell receptor (beta chain) is from a study of Graves' ophthalmopathy and Graves' hyperthyroidism. The authors amplified TCR beta CDR3 regions from RNA transcripts. HTBI primers primed a first-round RT-PCR, and a second-round multiplex PCR followed. TCRdb independently ran MiXCR on the multiplex PCR reads; one entry per CDR3 protein. This table holds over a million distinct CDR3 sequences, 36% found once. As to this clonotype: This sequence may be a read error, since a much larger clone differs from it by one base.

Germline V gene data show CDR1 as SGDLS and CDR2 as YYNGEE. The CDR3 length is 14 residues. What was sequenced was peripheral blood or thyroid tissue (not recorded which). The origin of this receptor is an adult man with Graves' hyperthyroidism. The genes are TRBV9 and TRBJ2-5; weak D call: TRBD1 (6 bases). The CDR3 here is CASSATGYQETQCF. CDR3 sequence (DNA): TGTGCCAGCAGCGCGACAGGATACCAAGAGACCCAGTGCTTC.